Shown below are 30 T cell receptor beta chains from a single sample sequenced in a study of control samples from healthy donors and cancer patients. Clones were read by immunoSEQ multiplex PCR, and TCRdb kept only the in-frame ones, dropping some. The data hold about 80,000 clones, with roughly 84% observed a single time. Material: blood. Source of these receptors: a woman aged 45-59 years in good health.

The chain combines TRBV15 with TRBJ1-1; no clear D gene. The CDR3 spans 13 residues. Germline lookup yields CDR1 LNHNV and CDR2 YYDKDF (reference sequence). V lost 8 bases, J lost 0 bases, and 10 bases lay in between. The CDR3 coding sequence is TGTGCCACCGGATTCAATCTGAACACTGAAGCTTTCTTT. This sequence encodes CATGFNLNTEAFF.

This chain links TRBV11-2 with TRBJ2-5; the D is unclear. This CDR3 spans 13 amino acids. Germline V gene sequence: CDR1 SGHAT, CDR2 FQNNGV. V was cut by 2 bases and J by 5 bases, with 9 bases left in between. CDR3 DNA: TGTGCCAGCAGCTTACAGAGGTGGGAGACCCAGTACTTC. Protein product: CASSLQRWETQYF.

CDR3 residues: CSVVEGIEQYF. The CDR3 bases are TGCAGCGTTGTCGAGGGAATCGAGCAGTACTTC. This chain uses TRBV29-1 with TRBJ2-7; D possibly corresponds to TRBD2 (5 bases). V dropped 4 bases and J dropped 6 bases, with 10 bases sitting between them. From germline, CDR1 is SQVTM and CDR2 ANQGSEA. This CDR3 contains 11 residues.

The CDR3 region has the DNA TGTGCCTGGAGTGACAGGGGGACTAACTATGGCTACACCTTC. This encodes CAWSDRGTNYGYTF. This sequence joins TRBV30 and TRBJ1-2; 8 bases map to TRBD1. Trimming took 1 base from V and 0 from J; bases not matched to a gene: 1. This CDR3 is built from 14 residues. CDR1 GTSNPN and CDR2 SVGIG come from the germline V gene (reference sequence).

The chain has TRBV4-1 and TRBJ2-7; 13 nucleotides match TRBD2. Germline V gene lookup returns CDR1 MGHRA and CDR2 YSYEKL. V gave up 1 base and J gave up 3 bases; unmatched junction bases: 6. This CDR3 has 17 amino acids. CDR3 coding DNA: TGCGCCAGCAGCCAAGGCAAAGGACTAGCGGGGGACTACGAGCAGTACTTC. This gives the protein CASSQGKGLAGDYEQYF.

CDR3 DNA: TGCGCCAGCAGCTTGGACAGTCCGAACACCGGGGAGCTGTTTTTT. It translates to CASSLDSPNTGELFF. This chain joins TRBV5-1 and TRBJ2-2; D gene ambiguous. The CDR3 spans 15 residues. CDR1 is SGHRS, CDR2 YFSETQ, per germline. V lost 0 bases, J lost 0 bases, and 6 bases lay in between.

The V gene is TRBV30, the J gene TRBJ1-6; 7 bases agree with TRBD1. V lost 3 bases to trimming and J lost 7 bases; unmatched junction nucleotides: 3. The CDR3 extends over 13 amino acids. Per the germline V gene, CDR1 is GTSNPN and CDR2 is SVGIG (reference sequence). This chain's CDR3 is CAWRRQGNSPLHF. In DNA form, the CDR3 reads TGTGCCTGGAGAAGACAGGGAAATTCACCCCTCCACTTT.

This rearrangement joins TRBV11-2 to TRBJ2-3; the D is unclear. Germline lookup yields CDR1 SGHAT and CDR2 FQNNGV. Between the trimmed V and J ends, which lost 1 base and 6 bases, there was a span of 5 bases. CDR3 length equals 12 residues. CDR3 loop: CASSLVSDTQYF. CDR3 coding DNA: TGTGCCAGCAGCTTAGTTAGCGATACGCAGTATTTT.

The chain carries TRBV3-1 (or the pseudogene TRBV3-2) and TRBJ2-7; 8 bases align to TRBD2. Losses at the gene ends were 1 base for V and 3 bases for J; bases not matched to a gene: 8. Per germline, CDR1 LGHDT and CDR2 YNNKEL (reference sequence). The CDR3 has 16 amino acids. In DNA, the CDR3 is TGTGCCAGCAGCCAAGCCGGGGGGGGGCAGCGCTACGAGCAGTACTTC. This sequence encodes CASSQAGGGQRYEQYF.

The V and J genes are TRBV4-1 and TRBJ1-6; D remains ambiguous. The V end was cut by 1 base, the J end by 8 bases, with 9 bases between. Per germline, CDR1 MGHRA and CDR2 YSYEKL. The length of the CDR3 is 14 residues. CDR3 protein: CASSQVPPDSPLHF. The CDR3 region has the DNA TGCGCCAGCAGCCAAGTACCCCCAGATTCACCCCTCCACTTT.

This chain connects TRBV20-1 to TRBJ2-1; no clear D gene. The germline V and J ends were trimmed by 0 bases and 8 bases, with 5 bases remaining between them. CDR1 is DFQATT, CDR2 SNEGSKA, per germline (reference sequence). The CDR3 loop spans 11 amino acids. In nucleotides, the CDR3 is TGCAGTGCTAGAGATCCCGATGAGCAGTTCTTC. It yields the protein CSARDPDEQFF.

This chain joins TRBV9 and TRBJ2-7, with 9 bases aligning to TRBD2. V shed 2 bases, J shed 4 bases, and the junction held 4 bases outside the gene matches. The CDR3 has 14 residues. Per the germline V gene, CDR1 is SGDLS and CDR2 is YYNGEE. CDR3 amino acids: CASSVSGGRYEQYF. The CDR3 bases are TGTGCCAGCAGCGTTAGCGGGGGTCGGTACGAGCAGTACTTC.

The genes are TRBV24-1 and TRBJ2-1; 7 bases match TRBD2. The trim removed 3 bases at V and 9 bases at J, leaving 4 bases unmatched. The CDR3 length is 13 residues. Germline V lookup: CDR1 KGHDR, CDR2 SFDVKD. CDR3 loop: CATSDRLATEQFF. The CDR3 coding sequence is TGTGCCACCAGTGATCGACTAGCAACTGAGCAGTTCTTC.

The chain combines TRBV10-3 with TRBJ1-3; TRBD1 might be the D (6 bases). V lost 10 bases and J lost 2, with 18 bases in between. Germline-derived CDR1 and CDR2 are ENHRY and SYGVKD. This CDR3 spans 15 amino acids. CDR3 nucleotides: TGTGCCACCGCAAAATCGACAGGAGCTGGAAACACCATATATTTT. Encoded protein: CATAKSTGAGNTIYF.

The chain carries TRBV4-1 and TRBJ1-2; D is undetermined. Trimming took 6 bases from V and 3 from J, leaving 14 bases between them. This CDR3 has 14 amino acids. Germline CDR1 reads MGHRA; CDR2 reads YSYEKL. CDR3 amino acids: CASRKTEEYYGYTF. CDR3 nucleotides: TGCGCCAGCAGAAAAACCGAAGAGTACTATGGCTACACCTTC.

J is TRBJ1-1 and V is TRBV6-5; 11 bases are a match to TRBD1. This CDR3 is built from 16 residues. CDR1 MNHEY and CDR2 SVGAGI come from the germline V gene. Trimming took 2 bases from V and 0 from J; bases not matched to a gene: 2. The CDR3 reads CASSYGTGGMNTEAFF. The CDR3 nucleotides are TGTGCCAGCAGTTACGGGACAGGGGGTATGAACACTGAAGCTTTCTTT.

The rearrangement joins TRBV24-1 to TRBJ1-5; D ambiguous. The CDR3 length is 14 residues. Trimming took 3 bases from V and 1 from J, leaving 6 bases between them. Germline V gene sequence: CDR1 KGHDR, CDR2 SFDVKD. In DNA form, the CDR3 reads TGTGCCACCAGTGATCTTTCAAGCAATCAGCCCCAGCATTTT. It specifies CATSDLSSNQPQHF.

The V and J genes are TRBV18 and TRBJ1-5; D ambiguous. Trimming removed 4 bases at V and 9 bases at J, with 10 bases between. Germline-derived CDR1 and CDR2 are KGHSH and LQKENI. The CDR3 is 12 residues long. The DNA for the CDR3 is TGTGCCAGCTCACTGGGCTGGGGGCCCCAGCATTTT. Protein product: CASSLGWGPQHF.

The chain is built from TRBV6-5 and TRBJ1-5; D is ambiguous. Per the germline V gene, CDR1 is MNHEY and CDR2 is SVGAGI. Trimming took off 0 bases at V and 5 bases at J, with 14 bases between the two ends. The CDR3 totals 16 residues. The CDR3 loop is CASSYSSRLAHQPQHF. The CDR3 DNA is TGTGCCAGCAGTTACTCGAGTAGACTTGCACATCAGCCCCAGCATTTT.

The chain is built from TRBV5-1 and TRBJ1-2; D is ambiguous. Trimming removed 3 bases from V and 7 bases from J, with 19 bases in between. CDR3 length: 15 residues. In germline, CDR1 is SGHRS, CDR2 YFSETQ. DNA of the CDR3: TGCGCCAGCAGCTCCCTCGAGCCCTCCCTCTCTGGCTACACCTTC. This encodes CASSSLEPSLSGYTF. Variable domain in full (rest from reference TRBV5-1 and TRBJ1-2): KAGVTQTPRYLIKTRGQQVTLSCSPISGHRSVSWYQQTPGQGLQFLFEYFSETQRNKGNFPGRFSGRQFSNSRSEMNVSTLELGDSALYLCASSSLEPSLSGYTFGSGTRLTVV.

The chain couples TRBV24-1 to TRBJ2-1, with 9 bases lining up with TRBD1. Germline V CDR1 and CDR2: KGHDR, SFDVKD. The CDR3 runs 15 residues. The V gene end was trimmed by 4 bases and the J gene end by 5 bases; junction bases not matched to a gene: 5. The CDR3 protein is CATSDLGQGNNEQFF. Written as DNA, the CDR3 is TGTGCCACCAGTGACCTCGGACAGGGGAACAATGAGCAGTTCTTC.

This clone was observed a handful of times. The chain couples TRBV7-7 to TRBJ1-3; TRBD1 might be the D (6 bases). Germline CDR1 is SSHAT and CDR2 is FNYEAQ (reference sequence). The ends were cut back, 4 bases at V and 4 bases at J, with 14 bases in the middle. CDR3 length: 15 residues. CDR3 in amino acids: CASSSGPGAGNTIYF. The CDR3 DNA reads as TGTGCCAGCAGCTCTGGGCCGGGGGCCGGAAACACCATATATTTT.

The rearrangement uses TRBV2 and TRBJ2-7; D remains ambiguous. The V end was cut by 11 bases, the J end by 4 bases, with 18 bases between. The CDR3 loop spans 13 amino acids. Germline CDR1 reads SNHLY; CDR2 reads FYNNEI. CDR3 in DNA: TGTGCCGGCGAGAGAATAGACGGGTACGAGCAGTACTTC. Its translation: CAGERIDGYEQYF. The variable domain in full, with the rest retrieved from reference TRBV2 and TRBJ2-7, is EPEVTQTPSHQVTQMGQEVILRCVPISNHLYFYWYRQILGQKVEFLVSFYNNEISEKSEIFDDQFSVERPDGSNFTLKIRSTKLEDSAMYFCAGERIDGYEQYFGPGTRLTVT.

The chain employs TRBV5-1 and TRBJ1-2; 8 bases agree with TRBD1. CDR1 is SGHRS and CDR2 is YFSETQ in the germline V gene. The CDR3 is 15 amino acids. J lost 3 bases, V lost 1 base, and 5 bases had no gene match. CDR3 sequence: CASSLNPGGDYGYTF. The CDR3 DNA follows: TGCGCCAGCAGCTTGAACCCAGGGGGCGACTATGGCTACACCTTC.

The V call is TRBV25-1, the J call TRBJ2-3; no firm D call. Germline assignment: CDR1 MGHDK and CDR2 SYGVNS. Trimming took 5 bases from V and 0 from J, leaving 12 bases between them. The CDR3 has 15 residues. The CDR3: CASSRRLSSTDTQYF. CDR3 bases: TGTGCCAGCAGTCGACGCTTATCTAGCACAGATACGCAGTATTTT.

This CDR3 is CASSQRDSMNTEAFF. Here the CDR3 DNA reads TGTGCCAGCAGCCAGAGGGACAGTATGAACACTGAAGCTTTCTTT. This chain joins TRBV3-1 (or the pseudogene TRBV3-2) and TRBJ1-1; 7 nucleotides match TRBD1. The CDR3 runs to 15 residues. The trim removed 3 bases at V and 0 bases at J, leaving 4 bases unmatched. CDR1 and CDR2 (germline): LGHDT, YNNKEL (reference sequence).

This clone has only a few counts. The chain combines TRBV30 with TRBJ2-5, with 12 nucleotides matching TRBD2. Germline values: CDR1 GTSNPN, CDR2 SVGIG (reference sequence). The CDR3 totals 14 residues. The trim removed 4 bases at V and 4 bases at J, leaving 4 bases unmatched. The chain's CDR3 is CAWTLLAGGETQYF. CDR3 DNA: TGTGCCTGGACCCTACTAGCGGGGGGAGAGACCCAGTACTTC.

The gene calls are TRBV7-2 and TRBJ2-3, with D possibly matching TRBD1 (5 bases). Germline assignment: CDR1 SGHTA and CDR2 FQGNSA. The CDR3 contains 15 residues. V lost 1 base to trimming and J lost 0 bases, with 8 bases between them. CDR3: CASSLDRRSTDTQYF. In DNA form, the CDR3 reads TGTGCCAGCAGCTTAGACAGGCGAAGCACAGATACGCAGTATTTT.

The chain employs TRBV11-3 and TRBJ1-3; unclear D gene. Germline lookup yields CDR1 SGHNT and CDR2 YENEEA. CDR3 size: 13 residues. V lost 2 bases and J 0 bases, leaving 2 bases between the germline ends. CDR3 region: CASSLSSGNTIYF. The CDR3 DNA reads TGTGCCAGCAGCTTAAGCTCTGGAAACACCATATATTTT.

This clone was recorded once. The chain combines TRBV20-1 with TRBJ2-7; D remains unclear. CDR1 is DFQATT, CDR2 SNEGSKA, per germline (reference sequence). This CDR3 spans 11 amino acids. Trimming cost V 6 bases and J 0 bases, with 6 bases left between them. The CDR3 protein is CSAGYSYEQYF. The CDR3 coding sequence is TGCAGTGCCGGGTACTCCTACGAGCAGTACTTC.